This TCR beta chain appears in the sequencing data of a study of naive and memory T cell subsets. General study results and limits: Possibly reflecting memory cells re-expressing CD45RA, a few larger clonotypes occurred in naive repertoires, especially CD8. Over 95% of naive TCR sequences appeared only once after error correction, unlike memory subsets.

Two oligonucleotides, mixed equimolar, formed the beta constant-region primer covering TRBC1 and TRBC2. Ligated cDNA was amplified by four rounds of PCR with nested alpha and beta constant-region primers and SP2. In TCRdb, the UMI-ligation and nested PCR reads were re-called with MiXCR into one record per CDR3 protein. This table holds approximately 80,000 distinct CDR3 sequences, 8% to 9.5% found once. This clonotype has a handful of counts. What it binds is not known. The CDR3 sequence is 15 residues long. With V trimmed by 6 bases and J by 8 bases, 15 bases remained unmatched. Germline values: CDR1 DFQATT, CDR2 SNEGSKA (reference sequence).

This TCR derives from a human donor in good health. The sequencing input was naive CD8+ T cells from blood. The chain recombines TRBV20-1 with TRBJ2-1; 8 bases are a match to TRBD2. The CDR3 here is CSANAAGRAKDEQFF. The CDR3, as DNA: TGCAGTGCCAATGCTGCCGGGAGGGCCAAAGATGAGCAGTTCTTC.